This TCR beta chain is drawn from a study of monozygotic twins with inflammatory bowel disease. Study-level points and caveats: The authors found no support for a single strong IBD-associated signal or clonotype.

About this clonotype: Its antigen is unknown.

Total RNA amounting to approximately 3,300 ng went into each TCR library. TCRdb re-called the 5' RACE reads; one entry per CDR3 protein, DNA not given. Listed are just over 300,000 distinct CDR3 sequences; 5.5% to 6.5% falls within the top ten. This receptor was identified in a human donor with ulcerative colitis or Crohn's disease, or a healthy co-twin of an affected twin (not recorded which). The sample taken for sequencing was blood.

The CDR3 loop reads CASSRERGNYNEQFF. The chain joins TRBV7-2 to TRBJ2-1; TCRdb picks TRBD2, but there is no DNA to check that call. This CDR3 has 15 residues. Germline V lookup: CDR1 SGHTA, CDR2 FQGNSA.